This TCR beta chain was retrieved from a study of blood T cell repertoires in COVID-19. There are 14 residues in the CDR3. Germline V gives CDR1 SEHNR, CDR2 FQNEAQ (reference sequence). V was trimmed by 1 base and J by 2 bases, leaving 8 bases between them. TCRdb's table, derived via immunoSEQ multiplex PCR, lists solely in-frame clones and lacks some. The sample consists of around 180,000 clones, around 85% of them appearing once. This TCR derives from a person aged 70 to 80 with COVID-19, enrolled during active disease. This chain uses TRBV7-9 with TRBJ1-1, with D uncertain. The sample comprised peripheral blood. CDR3 DNA: TGTGCCAGCAGCTTAGGGGAGTATAACACTGAAGCTTTCTTT. This encodes CASSLGEYNTEAFF.